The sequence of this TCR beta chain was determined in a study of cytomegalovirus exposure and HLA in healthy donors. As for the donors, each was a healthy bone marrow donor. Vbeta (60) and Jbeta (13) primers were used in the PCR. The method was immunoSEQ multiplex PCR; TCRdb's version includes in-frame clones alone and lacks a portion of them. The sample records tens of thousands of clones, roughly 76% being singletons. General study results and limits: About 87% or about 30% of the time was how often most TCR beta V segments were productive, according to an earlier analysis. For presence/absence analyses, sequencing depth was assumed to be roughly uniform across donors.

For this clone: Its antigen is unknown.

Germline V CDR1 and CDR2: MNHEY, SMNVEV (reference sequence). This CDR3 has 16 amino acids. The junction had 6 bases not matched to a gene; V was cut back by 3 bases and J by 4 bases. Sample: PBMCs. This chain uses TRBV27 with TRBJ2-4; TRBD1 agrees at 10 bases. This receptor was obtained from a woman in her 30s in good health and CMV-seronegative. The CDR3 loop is CASSFGQGGQKNIQYF. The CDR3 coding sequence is TGTGCCAGCAGTTTCGGACAGGGGGGACAAAAAAACATTCAGTACTTC.